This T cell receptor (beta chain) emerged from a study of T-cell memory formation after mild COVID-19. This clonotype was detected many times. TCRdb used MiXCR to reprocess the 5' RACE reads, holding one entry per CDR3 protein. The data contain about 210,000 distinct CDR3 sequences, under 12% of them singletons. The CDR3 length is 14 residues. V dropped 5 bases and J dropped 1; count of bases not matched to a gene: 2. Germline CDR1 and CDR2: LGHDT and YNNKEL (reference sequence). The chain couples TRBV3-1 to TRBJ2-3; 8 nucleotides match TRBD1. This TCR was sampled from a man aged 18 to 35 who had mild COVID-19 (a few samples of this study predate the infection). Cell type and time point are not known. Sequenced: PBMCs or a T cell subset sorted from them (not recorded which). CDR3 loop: CASSRDRRTDTQYF. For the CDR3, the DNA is TGTGCCAGCAGCAGGGACAGGCGCACAGATACGCAGTATTTT.